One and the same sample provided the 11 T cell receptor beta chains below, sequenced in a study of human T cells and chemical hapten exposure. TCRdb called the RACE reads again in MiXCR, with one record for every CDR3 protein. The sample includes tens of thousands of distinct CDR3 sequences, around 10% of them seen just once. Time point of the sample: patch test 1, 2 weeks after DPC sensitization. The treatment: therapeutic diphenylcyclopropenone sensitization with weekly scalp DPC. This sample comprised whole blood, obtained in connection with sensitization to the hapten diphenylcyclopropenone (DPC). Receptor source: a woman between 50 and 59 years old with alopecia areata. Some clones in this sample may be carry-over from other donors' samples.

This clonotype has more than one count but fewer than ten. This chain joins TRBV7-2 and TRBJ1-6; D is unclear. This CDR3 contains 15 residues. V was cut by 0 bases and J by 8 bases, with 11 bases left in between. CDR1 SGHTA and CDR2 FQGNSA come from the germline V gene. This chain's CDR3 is CASSLAPALDSPLHF. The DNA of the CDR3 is TGTGCCAGCAGCTTAGCCCCAGCCCTCGATTCACCCCTCCACTTT.

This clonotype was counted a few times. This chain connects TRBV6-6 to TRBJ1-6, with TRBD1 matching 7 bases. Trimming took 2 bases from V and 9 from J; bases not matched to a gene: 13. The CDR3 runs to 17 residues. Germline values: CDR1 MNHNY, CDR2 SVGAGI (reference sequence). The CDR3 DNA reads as TGTGCCAGCAGTTACGGGGGGACAGACCCAATGGGTTCACCCCTCCACTTT. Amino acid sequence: CASSYGGTDPMGSPLHF.

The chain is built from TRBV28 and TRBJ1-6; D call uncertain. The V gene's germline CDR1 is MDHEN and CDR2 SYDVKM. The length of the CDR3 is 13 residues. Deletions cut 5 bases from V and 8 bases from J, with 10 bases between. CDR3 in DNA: TGTGCCAGCAGTCCGGACGGGTATTCACCCCTCCACTTT. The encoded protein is CASSPDGYSPLHF. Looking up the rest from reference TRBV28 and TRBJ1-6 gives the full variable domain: DVKVTQSSRYLVKRTGEKVFLECVQDMDHENMFWYRQDPGLGLRLIYFSYDVKMKEKGDIPEGYSVSREKKERFSLILESASTNQTSMYLCASSPDGYSPLHFGNGTRLTVT.

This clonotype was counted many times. In DNA, the CDR3 is TGTGCCAGCAGTCTCACAGGGGAGGTTCAGCCCCAGCATTTT. Its translation: CASSLTGEVQPQHF. The chain uses TRBV12-3 or TRBV12-4 and TRBJ1-5, with 7 bases aligning to TRBD1. V gave up 5 bases and J gave up 6 bases; unmatched junction bases: 7. The CDR3 runs 14 residues.

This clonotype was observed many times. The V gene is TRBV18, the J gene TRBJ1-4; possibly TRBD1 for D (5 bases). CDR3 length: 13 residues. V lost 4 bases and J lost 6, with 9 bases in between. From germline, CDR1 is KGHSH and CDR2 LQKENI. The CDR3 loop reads CASSRQGYEKLFF. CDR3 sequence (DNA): TGTGCCAGCTCACGCCAGGGATATGAAAAACTGTTTTTT.

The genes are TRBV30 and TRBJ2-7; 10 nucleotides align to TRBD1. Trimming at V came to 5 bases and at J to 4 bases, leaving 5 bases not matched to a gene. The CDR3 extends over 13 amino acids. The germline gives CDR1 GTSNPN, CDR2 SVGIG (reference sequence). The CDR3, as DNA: TGTGCCTGGGGGGGGACAGGGGCGTACGAGCAGTACTTC. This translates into CAWGGTGAYEQYF.

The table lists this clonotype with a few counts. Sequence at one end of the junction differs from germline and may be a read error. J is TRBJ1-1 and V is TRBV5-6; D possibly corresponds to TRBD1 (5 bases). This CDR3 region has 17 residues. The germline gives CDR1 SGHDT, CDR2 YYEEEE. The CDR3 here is CASSQISVAPQETEAFF. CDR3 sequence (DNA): TGTGCCAGCAGCCAGATATCGGTGGCCCCACAGGAAACTGAAGCCTTCTTT.

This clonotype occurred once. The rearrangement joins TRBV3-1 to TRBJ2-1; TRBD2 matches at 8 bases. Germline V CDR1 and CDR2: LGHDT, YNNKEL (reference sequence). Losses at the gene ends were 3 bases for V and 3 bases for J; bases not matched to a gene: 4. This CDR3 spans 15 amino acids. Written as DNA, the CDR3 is TGTGCCAGCAGCCATGGTAGCGGGGTCTACAATGAGCAGTTCTTC. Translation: CASSHGSGVYNEQFF.

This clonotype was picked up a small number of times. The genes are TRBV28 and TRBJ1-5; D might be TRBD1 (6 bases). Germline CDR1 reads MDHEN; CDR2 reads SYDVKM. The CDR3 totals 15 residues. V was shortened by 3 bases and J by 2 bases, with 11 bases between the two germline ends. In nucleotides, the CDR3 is TGTGCCAGCAGTTTTGGGGGCAGGGGCAATCAGCCCCAGCATTTT. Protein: CASSFGGRGNQPQHF.

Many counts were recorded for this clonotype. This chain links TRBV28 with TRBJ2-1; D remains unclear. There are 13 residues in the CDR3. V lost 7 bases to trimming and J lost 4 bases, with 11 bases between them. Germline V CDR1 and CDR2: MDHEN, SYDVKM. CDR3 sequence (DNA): TGTGCCAGCATCGGTGTCCCGTACAATGAGCAGTTCTTC. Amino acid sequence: CASIGVPYNEQFF.

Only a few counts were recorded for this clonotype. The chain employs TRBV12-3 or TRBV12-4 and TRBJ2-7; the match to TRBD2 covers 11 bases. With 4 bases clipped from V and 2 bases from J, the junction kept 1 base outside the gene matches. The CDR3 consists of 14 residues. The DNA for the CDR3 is TGTGCCAGCAGTTCTAGCGGGAGGCCCTACGAGCAGTACTTC. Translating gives CASSSSGRPYEQYF.